Below, 23 T cell receptor beta chains from the same sample are listed, as sequenced in a study of T cell changes during pregnancy in multiple sclerosis (dated by TCRdb to between 2018 and 2021). Library generation was performed with the immunoSEQ multiplex PCR assay. TCRdb's version of the immuneACCESS table is confined to in-frame rearrangements and falls short of the full clone set. An unresolved V gene accounts for under half of the shortfall where checked; the remainder is of unknown origin. The sample contains 93,000 or so clones, approximately 90% of them found a single time. 0.9% to 0.95% of the sample is held by the ten biggest clonotypes. Source: peripheral blood, taken after pregnancy. The receptors shown here come from a female donor with multiple sclerosis, enrolled in a pregnancy study.

The CDR3 sequence: CASRGTATDTQYF. In DNA, the CDR3 is TGTGCCAGCAGGGGGACTGCTACAGATACGCAGTATTTT. The chain employs TRBV9 and TRBJ2-3; D perhaps matches TRBD2 (6 bases). The CDR3 covers 13 residues. V dropped 5 bases and J dropped 3 bases, with 10 bases sitting between them. The germline CDR1 and CDR2 sequences are SGDLS and YYNGEE.

The genes are TRBV6-5 and TRBJ1-6, with TRBD1 matching over 7 bases. The germline CDR1 and CDR2 sequences are MNHEY and SVGAGI. The CDR3 extends over 14 amino acids. V shed 4 bases, J shed 9 bases, and the junction held 6 bases outside the gene matches. CDR3 nucleotide sequence: TGTGCCAGCAGTTCCACAGGGGCCCCTTCACCCCTCCACTTT. Protein sequence: CASSSTGAPSPLHF.

This chain joins TRBV2 and TRBJ2-5; unclear D gene. Trimming stripped 6 bases from V and 1 base from J, with 15 bases between. This CDR3 spans 15 amino acids. CDR1 is SNHLY and CDR2 is FYNNEI in the germline V gene. DNA for the CDR3: TGTGCCAGCAGCTCTGACCAAGGAGCCCAAGAGACCCAGTACTTC. Its protein is CASSSDQGAQETQYF.

The CDR3 coding sequence is TGTGCCAGCAGTTTAGAGGGAGGGAGCACCGGGGAGCTGTTTTTT. Its translation: CASSLEGGSTGELFF. The genes are TRBV27 and TRBJ2-2; 7 nucleotides agree with TRBD2. CDR3 size: 15 residues. V lost 2 bases and J lost 4; bases outside the gene matches: 4. Per the germline V gene, CDR1 is MNHEY and CDR2 is SMNVEV (reference sequence).

The CDR3 sequence is CASSFASGGVDQYF. For the CDR3, the DNA is TGTGCCAGCAGTTTCGCTAGCGGGGGGGTAGACCAGTACTTC. The chain carries TRBV27 and TRBJ2-5, with 12 bases lining up with TRBD2. This CDR3 is built from 14 residues. The germline V gene encodes CDR1 MNHEY and CDR2 SMNVEV (reference sequence). V dropped 3 bases and J dropped 10; count of bases not matched to a gene: 6.

V gene TRBV10-3 combines with J gene TRBJ1-1, with D unclear. V was trimmed by 3 bases and J by 7 bases, leaving 9 bases between them. Germline loops: CDR1 ENHRY, CDR2 SYGVKD. The CDR3 length is 12 residues. CDR3: CAISDTQREAFF. The CDR3 DNA reads TGTGCCATCAGTGACACCCAGCGTGAAGCTTTCTTT.

V gene TRBV7-3 combines with J gene TRBJ1-1, with 7 bases fitting TRBD1. J lost 5 bases, V lost 0 bases, and 9 bases had no gene match. Germline CDR1 reads SGHTA; CDR2 reads FQGTGA. This CDR3 has 16 residues. The CDR3 spells CASSLTPGTVVTEAFF. In DNA form, the CDR3 reads TGTGCCAGCAGCTTAACACCTGGGACAGTGGTAACTGAAGCTTTCTTT.

This rearrangement joins TRBV19 to TRBJ2-1; D unresolved. The CDR3 is 14 residues long. Between the trimmed V and J ends, which lost 3 bases and 1 base, there was a span of 7 bases. Germline assignment: CDR1 LNHDA and CDR2 SQIVND (reference sequence). The CDR3 DNA is TGTGCCAGTAGTATGTTTCAGTCCTACAATGAGCAGTTCTTC. Translating it yields CASSMFQSYNEQFF.

The rearrangement uses TRBV18 and TRBJ1-1, with D tentatively TRBD1 (6 bases). Per germline, CDR1 KGHSH and CDR2 LQKENI. The CDR3 extends over 13 amino acids. V lost 3 bases to trimming and J lost 4 bases, with 9 bases between them. In DNA, the CDR3 is TGTGCCAGCTCACCTCAGGGGATCACTGAAGCTTTCTTT. Protein product: CASSPQGITEAFF.

The chain is built from TRBV9 and TRBJ2-7; 10 positions match TRBD2. This CDR3 has 15 amino acids. V was clipped by 4 bases and J by 6 bases; unmatched bases: 10. The germline V gene has CDR1 SGDLS and CDR2 YYNGEE. The CDR3 sequence: CASSPPASGSAEQYF. In DNA, the CDR3 is TGTGCCAGCAGCCCCCCGGCTAGCGGGAGCGCCGAGCAGTACTTC.

V is TRBV18 and J is TRBJ1-2; no clear D. The length of the CDR3 is 13 residues. Trimming shortened V by 2 bases and J by 2 bases, and 6 bases separated the two germline ends. Germline-derived CDR1 and CDR2 are KGHSH and LQKENI. CDR3 amino acids: CASSPDTNYGYTF. DNA of the CDR3: TGTGCCAGCTCACCAGACACCAACTATGGCTACACCTTC.

J is TRBJ1-2 and V is TRBV19; D unresolved. The V and J ends lost 4 bases and 5 bases respectively, with 14 bases between them. Germline CDR1 reads LNHDA; CDR2 reads SQIVND (reference sequence). This CDR3 region has 14 residues. The CDR3 bases are TGTGCCAGTAGTAAGACGTACGCGGCTTATGGCTACACCTTC. It specifies CASSKTYAAYGYTF. The entire variable domain, with the rest obtained from reference TRBV19 and TRBJ1-2, is as follows: DGGITQSPKYLFRKEGQNVTLSCEQNLNHDAMYWYRQDPGQGLRLIYYSQIVNDFQKGDIAEGYSVSREKKESFPLTVTSAQKNPTAFYLCASSKTYAAYGYTFGSGTRLTVV.

This chain's CDR3 is CASSLKQSYEQYF. The CDR3 region has the DNA TGCGCCAGCAGCTTGAAACAGTCCTACGAGCAGTACTTC. This sequence joins TRBV5-1 and TRBJ2-7; no firm D call. The V end lost 1 base, the J end lost 1 base, and 6 bases lay between the germline ends. In germline, CDR1 is SGHRS, CDR2 YFSETQ. CDR3 length equals 13 residues.

This chain uses TRBV2 with TRBJ2-3, with 11 bases that match TRBD2. The J segment lost 5 bases and the V segment lost 9 bases, leaving 10 bases of the junction unmatched. The germline V gene has CDR1 SNHLY and CDR2 FYNNEI. The CDR3 spans 15 residues. The CDR3 spells CASFPLAGEGDTQYF. The CDR3 bases are TGTGCCAGTTTCCCACTAGCGGGAGAAGGAGATACGCAGTATTTT.

The chain employs TRBV5-4 and TRBJ2-1; 9 bases align to TRBD2. The CDR3 is made up of 15 amino acids. Germline lookup yields CDR1 SGHNT and CDR2 YYREEE (reference sequence). The J segment lost 4 bases and the V segment lost 1 base, leaving 3 bases of the junction unmatched. This CDR3 is CASSLSSGDYNEQFF. The CDR3 region has the DNA TGTGCCAGCAGCTTGTCTAGCGGGGATTACAATGAGCAGTTCTTC.

The chain has TRBV30 and TRBJ2-3, with 8 nucleotides matching TRBD2. The V and J ends lost 0 bases and 6 bases, in that order; junction bases with no gene match: 5. This CDR3 has 14 residues. CDR1 and CDR2 (germline): GTSNPN, SVGIG (reference sequence). CDR3 DNA: TGTGCCTGGAGTGTACTGGCGGGAGGTGATACGCAGTATTTT. Its translation: CAWSVLAGGDTQYF.

The V call is TRBV7-2, the J call TRBJ2-1, with 15 positions matching TRBD2. Germline V lookup: CDR1 SGHTA, CDR2 FQGNSA. Trimming took 3 bases from V and 0 from J; bases not matched to a gene: 6. The CDR3 is 19 residues long. CDR3 region: CASSFTGTSGGSSYNEQFF. The CDR3 nucleotides read TGTGCCAGCAGCTTTACCGGGACTAGCGGGGGGAGCTCCTACAATGAGCAGTTCTTC.

The gene calls are TRBV27 and TRBJ2-1, with 10 nucleotides matching TRBD2. The germline gives CDR1 MNHEY, CDR2 SMNVEV (reference sequence). V lost 5 bases to trimming and J lost 5 bases; unmatched junction nucleotides: 9. The CDR3 is 16 amino acids. The chain's CDR3 is CASSPAGLAEHNEQFF. In DNA form, the CDR3 reads TGTGCCAGCAGTCCAGCCGGACTAGCGGAGCACAATGAGCAGTTCTTC.

The chain has TRBV5-4 and TRBJ2-5; no reliable D call. V lost 1 base and J 3 bases, leaving 16 bases between the germline ends. The CDR3 contains 16 residues. CDR1 is SGHNT and CDR2 is YYREEE in the germline V gene (reference sequence). CDR3 sequence: CASSLRSGGPEETQYF. DNA of the CDR3: TGTGCCAGCAGCTTGAGGTCGGGTGGCCCCGAAGAGACCCAGTACTTC. The variable domain in full, with the rest retrieved from reference TRBV5-4 and TRBJ2-5, is ETGVTQSPTHLIKTRGQQVTLRCSSQSGHNTVSWYQQALGQGPQFIFQYYREEENGRGNFPPRFSGLQFPNYSSELNVNALELDDSALYLCASSLRSGGPEETQYFGPGTRLLVL.

The J gene is TRBJ1-1, the V gene TRBV27; the match to TRBD1 covers 7 bases. Germline V gene data show CDR1 as MNHEY and CDR2 as SMNVEV (reference sequence). The V and J ends lost 2 bases and 2 bases, in that order; junction bases with no gene match: 2. The CDR3 runs 14 residues. The CDR3 DNA sequence: TGTGCCAGCAGTTTAGGGACAGCAAACACTGAAGCTTTCTTT. Translating gives CASSLGTANTEAFF.

The V gene is TRBV30, the J gene TRBJ2-1, with D possibly matching TRBD1 (6 bases). The germline V gene encodes CDR1 GTSNPN and CDR2 SVGIG (reference sequence). The CDR3 totals 17 residues. The ends were cut back, 2 bases at V and 1 base at J, with 18 bases in the middle. DNA for the CDR3: TGTGCCTGGAGTTACGGGGACGACAGGCGTTCCTACAATGAGCAGTTCTTC. It translates to CAWSYGDDRRSYNEQFF.

The gene calls are TRBV7-2 and TRBJ2-7; D unclear. The CDR3 sequence is 14 residues long. Trimming took 3 bases from V and 0 from J, leaving 9 bases between them. The germline V gene encodes CDR1 SGHTA and CDR2 FQGNSA. Here the CDR3 reads CASSFSRNSYEQYF. As DNA, the CDR3 is TGTGCCAGCAGCTTCTCCAGGAACTCCTACGAGCAGTACTTC.

The chain links TRBV18 to TRBJ1-1; D is perhaps TRBD1 (6 bases). Germline V gene lookup returns CDR1 KGHSH and CDR2 LQKENI. The CDR3 has 14 amino acids. The V end lost 3 bases, the J end lost 4 bases, and 12 bases lay between the germline ends. CDR3 in amino acids: CASSPTGPTTEAFF. DNA of the CDR3: TGTGCCAGCTCACCGACAGGCCCGACCACTGAAGCTTTCTTT.